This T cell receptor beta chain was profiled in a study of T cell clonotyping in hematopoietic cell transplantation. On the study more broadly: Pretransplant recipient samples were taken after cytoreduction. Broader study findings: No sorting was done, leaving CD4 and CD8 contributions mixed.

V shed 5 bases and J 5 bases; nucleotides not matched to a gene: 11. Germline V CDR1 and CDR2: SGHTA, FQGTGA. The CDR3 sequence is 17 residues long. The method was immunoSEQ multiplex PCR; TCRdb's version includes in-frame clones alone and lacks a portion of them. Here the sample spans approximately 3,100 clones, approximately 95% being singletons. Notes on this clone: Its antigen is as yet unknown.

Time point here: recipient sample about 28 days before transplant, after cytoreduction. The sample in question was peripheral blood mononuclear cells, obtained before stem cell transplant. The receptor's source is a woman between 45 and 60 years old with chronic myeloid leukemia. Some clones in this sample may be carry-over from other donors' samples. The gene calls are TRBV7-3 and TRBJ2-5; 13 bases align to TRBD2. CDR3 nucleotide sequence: TGTGCCAGCAGCCCAGGGGTAGGACTAGCGGGAGCGGAGACCCAGTACTTC. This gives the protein CASSPGVGLAGAETQYF.